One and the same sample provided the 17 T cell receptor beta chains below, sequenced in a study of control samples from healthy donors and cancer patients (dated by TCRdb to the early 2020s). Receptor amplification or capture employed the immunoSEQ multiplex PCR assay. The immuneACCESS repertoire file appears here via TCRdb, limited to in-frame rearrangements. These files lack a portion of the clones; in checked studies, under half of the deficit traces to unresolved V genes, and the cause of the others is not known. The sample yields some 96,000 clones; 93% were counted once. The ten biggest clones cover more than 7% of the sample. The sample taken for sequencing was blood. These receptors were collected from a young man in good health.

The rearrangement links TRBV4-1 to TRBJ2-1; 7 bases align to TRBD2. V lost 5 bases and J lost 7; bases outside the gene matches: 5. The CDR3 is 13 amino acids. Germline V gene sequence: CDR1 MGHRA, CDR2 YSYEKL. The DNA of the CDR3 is TGCGCCAGCAGCGAGCGGGACCCGAATGAGCAGTTCTTC. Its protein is CASSERDPNEQFF.

CDR3 sequence reads: CASSSGRADEKLFF. The CDR3 DNA reads TGCGCCAGCAGTTCCGGCAGGGCGGATGAAAAACTGTTTTTT. This rearrangement joins TRBV5-1 to TRBJ1-4; D is perhaps TRBD1 (5 bases). Germline CDR1 reads SGHRS; CDR2 reads YFSETQ. V was trimmed by 5 bases and J by 6 bases, leaving 14 bases between them. The CDR3 covers 14 residues.

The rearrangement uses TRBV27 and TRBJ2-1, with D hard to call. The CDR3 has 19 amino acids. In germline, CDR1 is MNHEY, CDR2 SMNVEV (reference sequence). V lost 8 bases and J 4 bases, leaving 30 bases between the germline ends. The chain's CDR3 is CASHTEPSVPRPGYNEQFF. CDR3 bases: TGTGCCAGCCACACTGAACCGAGCGTGCCCCGGCCCGGTTACAATGAGCAGTTCTTC.

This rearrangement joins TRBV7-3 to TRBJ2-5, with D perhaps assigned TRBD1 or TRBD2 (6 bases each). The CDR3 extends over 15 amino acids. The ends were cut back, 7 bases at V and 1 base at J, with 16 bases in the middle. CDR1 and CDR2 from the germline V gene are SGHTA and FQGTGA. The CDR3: CASTWGAGPQETQYF. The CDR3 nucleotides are TGTGCCAGCACCTGGGGGGCAGGCCCCCAAGAGACCCAGTACTTC.

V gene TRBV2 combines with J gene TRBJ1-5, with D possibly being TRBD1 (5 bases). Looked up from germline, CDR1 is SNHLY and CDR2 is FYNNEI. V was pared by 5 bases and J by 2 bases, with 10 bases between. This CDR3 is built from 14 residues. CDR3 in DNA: TGTGCCAGCAGTTCAGGGAACGGCAATCAGCCCCAGCATTTT. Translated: CASSSGNGNQPQHF.

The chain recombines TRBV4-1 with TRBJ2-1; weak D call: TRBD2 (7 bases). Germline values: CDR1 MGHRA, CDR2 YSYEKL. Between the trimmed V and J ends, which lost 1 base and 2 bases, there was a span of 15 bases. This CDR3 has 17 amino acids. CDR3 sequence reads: CASSQVGGARTYNEQFF. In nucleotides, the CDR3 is TGCGCCAGCAGCCAAGTGGGGGGGGCGAGGACCTACAATGAGCAGTTCTTC.

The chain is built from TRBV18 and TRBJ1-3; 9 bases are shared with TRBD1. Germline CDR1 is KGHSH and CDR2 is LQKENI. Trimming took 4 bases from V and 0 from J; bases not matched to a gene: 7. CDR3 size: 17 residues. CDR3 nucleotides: TGTGCCAGCTCACGGGACAGGGCGATCCACTCTGGAAACACCATATATTTT. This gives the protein CASSRDRAIHSGNTIYF.

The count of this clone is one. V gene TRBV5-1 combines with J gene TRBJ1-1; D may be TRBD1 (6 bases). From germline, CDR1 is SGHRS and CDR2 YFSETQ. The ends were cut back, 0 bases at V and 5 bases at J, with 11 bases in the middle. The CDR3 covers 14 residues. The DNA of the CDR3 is TGCGCCAGCAGCTTGGGTACAGGGCCAACTGAAGCTTTCTTT. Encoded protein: CASSLGTGPTEAFF. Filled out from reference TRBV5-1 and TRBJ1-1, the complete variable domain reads KAGVTQTPRYLIKTRGQQVTLSCSPISGHRSVSWYQQTPGQGLQFLFEYFSETQRNKGNFPGRFSGRQFSNSRSEMNVSTLELGDSALYLCASSLGTGPTEAFFGQGTRLTVV.

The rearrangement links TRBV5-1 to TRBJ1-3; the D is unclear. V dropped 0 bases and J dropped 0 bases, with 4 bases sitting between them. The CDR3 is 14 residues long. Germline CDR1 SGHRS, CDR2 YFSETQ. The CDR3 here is CASSLEGSGNTIYF. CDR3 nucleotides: TGCGCCAGCAGCTTGGAGGGCTCTGGAAACACCATATATTTT.

The CDR3 nucleotides read TGTGCCAGCAGCCCCGGGGGGAACACTGAAGCTTTCTTT. Translating gives CASSPGGNTEAFF. This chain joins TRBV12-3 or TRBV12-4 and TRBJ1-1, with D perhaps TRBD1 (5 bases). The CDR3 is 13 amino acids. V dropped 6 bases and J dropped 1 base, with 9 bases sitting between them.

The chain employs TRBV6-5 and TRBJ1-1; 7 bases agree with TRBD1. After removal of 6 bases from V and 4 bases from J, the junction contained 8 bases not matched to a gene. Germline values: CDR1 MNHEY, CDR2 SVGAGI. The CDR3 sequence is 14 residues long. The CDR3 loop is CASSTGDGATEAFF. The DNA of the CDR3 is TGTGCCAGCAGCACAGGGGACGGAGCCACTGAAGCTTTCTTT.

The CDR3 DNA sequence: TGTGCCAGCAGCCTGACAGGGTGGACTGAAGCTTTCTTT. Translated: CASSLTGWTEAFF. This chain connects TRBV11-2 to TRBJ1-1; 7 nucleotides agree with TRBD1. The germline V gene encodes CDR1 SGHAT and CDR2 FQNNGV. The CDR3 consists of 13 residues. V gave up 5 bases and J gave up 5 bases; unmatched junction bases: 5.

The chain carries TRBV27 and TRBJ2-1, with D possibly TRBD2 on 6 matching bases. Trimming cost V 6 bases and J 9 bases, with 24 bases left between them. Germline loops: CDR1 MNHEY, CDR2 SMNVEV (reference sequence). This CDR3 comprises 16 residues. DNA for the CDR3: TGTGCCAGCAGAACCCGCCGGGACTCGCCCAAAAGTGAGCAGTTCTTC. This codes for CASRTRRDSPKSEQFF.

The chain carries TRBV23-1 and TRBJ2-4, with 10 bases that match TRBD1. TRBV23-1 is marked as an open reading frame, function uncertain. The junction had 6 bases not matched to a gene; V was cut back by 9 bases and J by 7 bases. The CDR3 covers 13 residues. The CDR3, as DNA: TGCGCCAGGACGGACAGGGGGTACAACATTCAGTACTTC. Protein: CARTDRGYNIQYF.

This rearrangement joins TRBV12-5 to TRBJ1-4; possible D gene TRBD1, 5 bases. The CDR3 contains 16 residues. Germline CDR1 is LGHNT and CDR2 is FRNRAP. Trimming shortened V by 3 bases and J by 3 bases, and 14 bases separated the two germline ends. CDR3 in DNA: TGTGCTAGTGGTTTTGGGGTCGGGGACCCTAATGAAAAACTGTTTTTT. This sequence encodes CASGFGVGDPNEKLFF. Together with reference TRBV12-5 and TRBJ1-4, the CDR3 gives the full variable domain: DARVTQTPRHKVTEMGQEVTMRCQPILGHNTVFWYRQTMMQGLELLAYFRNRAPLDDSGMPKDRFSAEMPDATLATLKIQPSEPRDSAVYFCASGFGVGDPNEKLFFGSGTQLSVL.

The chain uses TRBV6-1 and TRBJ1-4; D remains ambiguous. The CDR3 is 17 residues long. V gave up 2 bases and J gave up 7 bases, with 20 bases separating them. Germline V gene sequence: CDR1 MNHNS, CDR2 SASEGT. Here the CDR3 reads CASSEWGVPVVGEKLFF. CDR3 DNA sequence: TGTGCCAGCAGTGAATGGGGTGTCCCTGTTGTAGGTGAAAAACTGTTTTTT.

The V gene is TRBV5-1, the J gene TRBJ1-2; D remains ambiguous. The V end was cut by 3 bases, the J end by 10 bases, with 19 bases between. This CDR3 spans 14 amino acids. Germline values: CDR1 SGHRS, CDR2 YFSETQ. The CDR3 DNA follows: TGCGCCAGCAGCTCCTACCCTGAGATTCCTGTCTACACCTTC. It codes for CASSSYPEIPVYTF.